This T cell receptor beta chain emerged from a study of siplizumab effects on memory and regulatory T cells. Study-level results: It seemed that naive T cells were more diverse than memory cells and were major contributors to the alloresponse. Sequences that were alloreactive and traceable to unstimulated CD4+ memory cells were significantly reduced by siplizumab. A minor fraction of alloreactive clones, and no more, mapped to unstimulated subsets.

This CDR3 spans 14 amino acids. Looked up from germline, CDR1 is WSHSY and CDR2 is SAAADI. V shed 7 bases and J shed 3 bases, with 12 bases lying between them. In the case of this clone: Its antigen is currently unknown.

This table comes from immunoSEQ multiplex PCR, and its TCRdb copy is limited to in-frame clones, with some not included. The sample holds some 75,000 clones, 93% seen once. This receptor was obtained from a human donor in good health. The rearrangement joins TRBV10-2 to TRBJ2-2, with D uncertain. Sequencing input: CD8+ T cells sorted from blood. DNA for the CDR3: TGCGCCAGCATAGTTAACAGCTACACCGGGGAGCTGTTTTTT. Protein sequence: CASIVNSYTGELFF.